Presented here are 24 T cell receptor beta chains from one specimen sequenced in a study of blood T cell repertoires in COVID-19. Profiling relied on immunoSEQ multiplex PCR, and the TCRdb table lists in-frame clones only, not all of them. The sample lists about 210,000 clones; roughly 85% were seen once. The sequenced material came from peripheral blood. The receptors derive from a woman aged 70-85 years with COVID-19, enrolled during active disease.

The gene calls are TRBV19 and TRBJ1-1; TRBD1 agrees at 10 bases. Germline values: CDR1 LNHDA, CDR2 SQIVND (reference sequence). V shed 3 bases and J 5 bases; nucleotides not matched to a gene: 9. This CDR3 spans 16 amino acids. The CDR3 here is CASSIRSGTGVTEAFF. CDR3 nucleotide sequence: TGTGCCAGTAGTATTCGGTCCGGGACAGGGGTTACTGAAGCTTTCTTT.

J is TRBJ1-5 and V is TRBV4-3, with a tentative D call TRBD1 (6 bases). The ends were cut back, 0 bases at V and 2 bases at J, with 11 bases in the middle. The V gene's germline CDR1 is LGHNA and CDR2 YSLEER. This CDR3 region has 16 residues. Here the CDR3 reads CASSQEIRGGNQPQHF. The CDR3 DNA sequence: TGCGCCAGCAGCCAAGAGATCAGGGGCGGCAATCAGCCCCAGCATTTT.

CDR3 DNA sequence: TGTGCCAATAGGGGAGGGAACAATTCACCCCTCCACTTT. Protein: CANRGGNNSPLHF. The chain has TRBV2 and TRBJ1-6; TRBD1 might be the D (5 bases). Per the germline V gene, CDR1 is SNHLY and CDR2 is FYNNEI. The CDR3 is 13 amino acids. The V end lost 10 bases, the J end lost 7 bases, and 14 bases lay between the germline ends.

This chain's CDR3 is CASSVGTLDSGNTIYF. In DNA form, the CDR3 reads TGCGCCAGCAGCGTCGGGACTCTCGACTCTGGAAACACCATATATTTT. The chain has TRBV5-1 and TRBJ1-3; the D gene is possibly TRBD1 (5 bases). The CDR3 is 16 amino acids. With 4 bases removed from V and 0 bases from J, the gap between germline ends came to 14 bases. The V gene's germline CDR1 is SGHRS and CDR2 YFSETQ.

The chain links TRBV4-3 to TRBJ1-2, with D possibly being TRBD1 (5 bases). The V end was cut by 0 bases, the J end by 2 bases, with 10 bases between. This CDR3 comprises 15 residues. Germline V gene data show CDR1 as LGHNA and CDR2 as YSLEER. The CDR3 nucleotides are TGCGCCAGCAGCCAAGATGCGGCAGGGAACTATGGCTACACCTTC. Protein sequence: CASSQDAAGNYGYTF.

V and J are TRBV7-2 and TRBJ1-1, with 9 bases that match TRBD1. The CDR3 is 16 amino acids. The trim removed 5 bases at V and 0 bases at J, leaving 7 bases unmatched. Germline CDR1 is SGHTA and CDR2 is FQGNSA. CDR3: CASSPTGGILNTEAFF. Here the CDR3 DNA reads TGTGCCAGCAGCCCCACAGGGGGCATATTGAACACTGAAGCTTTCTTT.

The chain carries TRBV18 and TRBJ2-5, with D tentatively TRBD2 (5 bases). This CDR3 contains 15 residues. Germline CDR1 KGHSH, CDR2 LQKENI. V was shortened by 3 bases and J by 3 bases, with 14 bases between the two germline ends. The CDR3 DNA is TGTGCCAGCTCACCTGGCCAGCGGACGAAAGAGACCCAGTACTTC. Its translation is CASSPGQRTKETQYF.

The rearrangement links TRBV23-1 to TRBJ2-3; TRBD1 matches 10 bases. TRBV23-1 is given ORF status, its function remaining uncertain. V lost 4 bases to trimming and J lost 8 bases; unmatched junction nucleotides: 12. This CDR3 spans 16 amino acids. CDR3 in amino acids: CASSPADRGGKATQYF. As DNA, the CDR3 is TGCGCCAGCAGTCCCGCGGACAGGGGGGGAAAGGCTACGCAGTATTTT.

The V gene is TRBV10-2, the J gene TRBJ1-1; possible D gene TRBD1, 5 bases. Trimming shortened V by 4 bases and J by 3 bases, and 12 bases separated the two germline ends. The CDR3 has 14 residues. CDR1 is WSHSY and CDR2 is SAAADI in the germline V gene. This CDR3 reads CASSGSGGYTEAFF. The CDR3 DNA sequence: TGCGCCAGCAGTGGGTCTGGGGGGTACACTGAAGCTTTCTTT.

The V and J genes are TRBV11-2 and TRBJ1-5, with 7 bases matching TRBD1. The CDR3 spans 15 residues. With 3 bases clipped from V and 3 bases from J, the junction kept 5 bases outside the gene matches. Germline V gives CDR1 SGHAT, CDR2 FQNNGV. CDR3 coding DNA: TGTGCCAGCAGCTTGTCCGGGACAGCCAATCAGCCCCAGCATTTT. The encoded protein is CASSLSGTANQPQHF.

Only a few counts were recorded for this clone. This sequence joins TRBV19 and TRBJ2-3, with a possible D match to TRBD2 (7 bases). The germline gives CDR1 LNHDA, CDR2 SQIVND (reference sequence). The CDR3 totals 14 residues. V lost 3 bases and J lost 4, with 11 bases in between. CDR3 in amino acids: CASSIGGGPDTQYF. CDR3 nucleotides: TGTGCCAGTAGTATTGGGGGGGGCCCAGATACGCAGTATTTT.

This clone was found a few times. This chain uses TRBV7-8 with TRBJ1-4; a weak D match, TRBD1 (6 bases). The CDR3 is 18 residues long. The V gene's germline CDR1 is SGHVS and CDR2 FQNEAQ. V lost 5 bases and J 3 bases, leaving 22 bases between the germline ends. The CDR3 reads CASSPEVNRDIANEKLFF. The CDR3 DNA sequence: TGTGCCAGCAGCCCTGAGGTCAACCGGGACATTGCTAATGAAAAACTGTTTTTT.

This chain connects TRBV15 to TRBJ1-5, with D perhaps TRBD1 (6 bases). The germline CDR1 and CDR2 sequences are LNHNV and YYDKDF (reference sequence). The CDR3 contains 19 residues. Trimming stripped 0 bases from V and 7 bases from J, with 25 bases between. CDR3 amino acids: CATSRDLRGGNDVGQPQHF. Written as DNA, the CDR3 is TGTGCCACCAGCAGAGATCTTAGGGGGGGGAATGATGTGGGACAGCCCCAGCATTTT. Full variable domain (outside the CDR3, taken from reference TRBV15 and TRBJ1-5): DAMVIQNPRYQVTQFGKPVTLSCSQTLNHNVMYWYQQKSSQAPKLLFHYYDKDFNNEADTPDNFQSRRPNTSFCFLDIRSPGLGDTAMYLCATSRDLRGGNDVGQPQHFGDGTRLSIL.

The chain has TRBV5-1 and TRBJ1-4; tentatively, D is TRBD1 (5 bases). Germline loops: CDR1 SGHRS, CDR2 YFSETQ. The CDR3 length is 14 residues. V lost 0 bases and J lost 6, with 9 bases in between. As DNA, the CDR3 is TGCGCCAGCAGCTTGGGCAGGGTTGATGAAAAACTGTTTTTT. Translating gives CASSLGRVDEKLFF.

The chain carries TRBV21-1 and TRBJ2-7; the DNA was not compared with TRBD1, the D call given in the table. TRBV21-1 is labeled a pseudogene. CDR3 length: 15 residues. The CDR3 sequence: CASSTRTGKHYEQYF. The CDR3 DNA reads as TGTGCCAGCAGCACTAGGACAGGGAAGCACTACGAGCAGTACTTC.

The V call is TRBV6-1, the J call TRBJ2-5, with 7 bases lining up with TRBD2. V lost 3 bases and J lost 0; bases outside the gene matches: 1. The CDR3 length is 14 residues. CDR1 is MNHNS and CDR2 is SASEGT in the germline V gene. The CDR3 nucleotides read TGTGCCAGCAGTGAGCTAGCGGACCAAGAGACCCAGTACTTC. Its protein is CASSELADQETQYF.

V and J are TRBV3-1 (or the pseudogene TRBV3-2) and TRBJ2-2, with D possibly matching TRBD1 (5 bases). Trimming cost V 8 bases and J 7 bases, with 14 bases left between them. Germline CDR1 LGHDT, CDR2 YNNKEL (reference sequence). The CDR3 length is 13 residues. CDR3 region: CASLEGAVGELFF. CDR3 in DNA: TGTGCCAGCCTAGAAGGGGCAGTCGGGGAGCTGTTTTTT.

The rearrangement uses TRBV20-1 and TRBJ1-1, with D perhaps matching TRBD1 (6 bases). Looked up from germline, CDR1 is DFQATT and CDR2 is SNEGSKA (reference sequence). This CDR3 spans 11 amino acids. Trimming shortened V by 5 bases and J by 10 bases, and 14 bases separated the two germline ends. CDR3 sequence reads: CSAGPAGAAFF. As DNA, the CDR3 is TGCAGTGCTGGCCCGGCGGGGGCAGCTTTCTTT.

V usage is TRBV3-1 (or the pseudogene TRBV3-2) and J usage is TRBJ1-2; TRBD1 agrees at 7 bases. J lost 1 base, V lost 4 bases, and 6 bases had no gene match. The length of the CDR3 is 15 residues. Germline V gene lookup returns CDR1 LGHDT and CDR2 YNNKEL (reference sequence). CDR3 DNA sequence: TGTGCCAGCAGCCGGACGACAGGGTATAACTATGGCTACACCTTC. Translation: CASSRTTGYNYGYTF.

The V and J genes are TRBV2 and TRBJ1-6; D is ambiguous. Germline lookup yields CDR1 SNHLY and CDR2 FYNNEI. Between the trimmed V and J ends, which lost 4 bases and 7 bases, there was a span of 11 bases. The CDR3 spans 14 residues. The CDR3 bases are TGTGCCAGCAGTGGTTCGGCGGGAAATTCACCCCTCCACTTT. It yields the protein CASSGSAGNSPLHF.

The genes are TRBV14 and TRBJ1-2; 7 bases agree with TRBD1. Trimming removed 1 base from V and 10 bases from J; junction bases left unmatched: 6. The V gene's germline CDR1 is SGHDN and CDR2 FVKESK. The CDR3 runs to 13 residues. The CDR3 nucleotides are TGTGCCAGCAGCCAAGCGGCCGGGACAGTCTACACCTTC. This encodes CASSQAAGTVYTF.

The J gene is TRBJ2-3, the V gene TRBV7-2, with TRBD2 as a possible D gene (5 bases). The CDR3 sequence is 13 residues long. V lost 8 bases, J lost 4 bases, and 13 bases lay in between. The germline V gene has CDR1 SGHTA and CDR2 FQGNSA. CDR3 amino acids: CASGISRADTQYF. The CDR3 bases are TGTGCCAGCGGGATCTCGCGGGCAGATACGCAGTATTTT.

This sequence joins TRBV5-1 and TRBJ1-1, with TRBD1 matching 7 bases. Germline V gene lookup returns CDR1 SGHRS and CDR2 YFSETQ. There are 15 residues in the CDR3. V dropped 0 bases and J dropped 2; count of bases not matched to a gene: 4. CDR3 nucleotides: TGCGCCAGCAGCTTGGCTCGACAGGGTAACACTGAAGCTTTCTTT. Its protein is CASSLARQGNTEAFF.

The chain links TRBV25-1 to TRBJ2-1, with a tentative D call TRBD1 (7 bases). Trimming removed 3 bases from V and 6 bases from J, with 21 bases in between. The CDR3 runs to 17 residues. From germline, CDR1 is MGHDK and CDR2 SYGVNS. CDR3 bases: TGTGCCAGCAGTGAGGAGGGCGAGGGCAGGGGGAGCAATGAGCAGTTCTTC. It codes for CASSEEGEGRGSNEQFF.